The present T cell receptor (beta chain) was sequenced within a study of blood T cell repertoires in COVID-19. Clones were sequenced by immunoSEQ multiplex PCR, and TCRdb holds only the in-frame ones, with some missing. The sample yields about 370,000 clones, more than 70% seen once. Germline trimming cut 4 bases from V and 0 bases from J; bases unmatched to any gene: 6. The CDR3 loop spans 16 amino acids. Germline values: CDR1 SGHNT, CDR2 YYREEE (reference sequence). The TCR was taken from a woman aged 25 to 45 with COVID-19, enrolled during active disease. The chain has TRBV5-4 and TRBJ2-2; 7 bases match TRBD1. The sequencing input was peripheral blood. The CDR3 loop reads CASSLGQTANTGELFF. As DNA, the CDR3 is TGTGCCAGCAGCCTGGGACAGACCGCGAACACCGGGGAGCTGTTTTTT.